This TCR beta chain comes out of a study of breast tumors, draining lymph nodes, adjacent tissues. Breast cancer patients provided tissue from their axillary draining lymph nodes. Study conclusions and caveats: Data only fit, rather than demonstrated, lymph node origin of most tumor T cells. Most tumor T cells seemingly derive from lymph node, then expand in tumor. Luminal-like breast cancer showed significantly greater tumor-nontumor repertoire similarity than basal-like breast cancer did. Compared with lymph nodes, tumors were less diverse; compared with nontumor tissue, more.

This clonotype was counted many times. Antigen: not known. TCRdb called the multiplex PCR reads again in MiXCR, with one record for every CDR3 protein. Among over 250,000 distinct CDR3 sequences, roughly 31% were seen once, and the ten largest hold roughly 1.1%. CDR3 size: 17 residues. V was clipped by 7 bases and J by 2 bases; unmatched bases: 14. Per the germline V gene, CDR1 is SNHLY and CDR2 is FYNNEI. Sequenced sample: axillary lymph node tissue. The chain recombines TRBV2 with TRBJ2-5, with 9 positions matching TRBD2. This sequence originates from a female donor with breast cancer. Some clones in this sample may be carry-over from other donors' samples. As DNA, the CDR3 is TGTGCCAGCAAGAGCGGGAGGACCACCGGAATTCAAGAGACCCAGTACTTC. The encoded protein is CASKSGRTTGIQETQYF.